The TCR beta chain under discussion was sequenced for a study of cytomegalovirus exposure and HLA in healthy donors. Germline CDR1 reads ENHRY; CDR2 reads SYGVKD. V lost 0 bases and J lost 8, with 13 bases in between. The CDR3 is made up of 14 amino acids. Only in-frame clones appear in the TCRdb table, and some are missing; sequencing was by immunoSEQ multiplex PCR. This sample carries tens of thousands of clones, around 96% of them seen once, and the ten largest clones take around 3.2%. The clonotype originates from a man in his late teens or twenties in good health and CMV-seronegative. The specimen was PBMCs. The chain is built from TRBV10-3 and TRBJ1-2, with D possibly being TRBD1 (5 bases). CDR3 DNA sequence: TGTGCCATCAGTGAGTCGTATGGGACTTTAGGCTACACCTTC. Translated: CAISESYGTLGYTF.